The TCR beta chain under discussion was sequenced for a study of T cell responses to AZD1222 COVID-19 vaccine (dated by TCRdb to the early 2020s). Looking at the study overall: Because spike-specific TCR depth and breadth did not differ between the two schedules, AZD1222 recipients who got a second dose at roughly 4 weeks were pooled with those who got a second dose at roughly 12 weeks. TCR sequencing was performed for over 230 trial participants, of whom about 210 were given two doses of AZD1222 and around 26 were given two doses of MenACWY control vaccine. Trial participants were enrolled by age into subgroups of 18-55, 56-69 and 70-plus years, and roughly 150, 30 and 60 TCR-sequenced participants, respectively, were included in these subgroups. Points the paper makes about the study in general: In the small 56-69-year group, the increase in depth fell short of significance, most likely because of low power. No day 14 peak-response samples were available, so repertoires were characterized only after the peak T cell response. Reportedly, close to half of the unique spike-specific TCRs recognized epitopes lying outside the regions that are mutated in the B.1.351 and B.1.1.7 variants. Conclusions about previously exposed vaccinees are limited, since just 5 to 7 AZD1222 recipients were seropositive for SARS-CoV-2 at baseline. A significant rise in spike-specific TCR breadth and depth was observed after two AZD1222 doses relative to day 0 and relative to MenACWY recipients. Most participants were white British and females outnumbered males, and the authors suggested that clonal diversity may have been underestimated. Vaccine-associated CD4 TCRs spanned the whole spike protein, with dominant responses in regions 160-218 and 743-854.

Concerning this clone: What antigen it recognizes has not been identified. Base qualities are not provided; no much larger clone lies one nucleotide away.

V is reduced by 6 bases and J by 1 base, leaving a spacing of 13 bases between them. From a lookup of the germline V gene, CDR1 and CDR2 are SQVTM and ANQGSEA. From cysteine to phenylalanine, the CDR3 is 13 amino acids long. The retained sequence is limited to the CDR3, 39 bases, with the frame set at the first base. The CDR3 regions of human TCRbeta chains were analyzed by immunosequencing. On the study's bioinformatics: TCRs in the repertoires were compared against a reference library of SARS-CoV-2-specific TCRs that had been generated with the MIRA antigen-specificity platform. Breadth was defined as the fraction of unique TCRs that were SARS-CoV-2-associated, and depth was defined as the fraction of total T cells that were SARS-CoV-2-associated. Using the MIRA data, each spike-specific TCR was assigned both to the spike region to which the TCR was reactive and to a CD4 or CD8 class. Log10-transformed breadth and depth values were compared by one-way ANOVA with Sidak's multiple comparisons tests. Drawn from immuneACCESS, this table holds only the in-frame rearrangements with V and J called that TCRdb kept. Clones are partly lost; checked studies trace under half to an unresolved V gene and leave the rest unexplained. D and trimming come from the DNA, and the V and J calls and clone size come from that table. For this sample there are around 63,000 clones; over 75% appear just once. Together, the top ten hold roughly 19% of the sample.

The sample's time point label, decoded: baseline before first vaccination. Vaccinee samples were obtained from the UK trials COV001 and COV002, which included a single-blind randomized controlled phase 2/3 trial of AZD1222 (ChAdOx1 nCoV-19) in healthy adults. For TCRbeta chain sequencing, PBMC samples from trial participants were taken at day 0 and at day 28 after the second dose. The chain is encoded by TRBV29-1 joined to TRBJ2-7; the D gene remains uncertain. The sample here was peripheral blood, taken on day 0 of AZD1222 vaccination. The TCR comes from an adult in good health. Read as DNA, the sequence is TGCAGCGTCGCGACTGTTGGTTCCTACGAGCAGTACTTC. It encodes CSVATVGSYEQYF.